This T cell receptor (beta chain) was identified in a study of human T cells and chemical hapten exposure. Study-level information: Patch tests of 0.01% DPC on the upper back were read at 6 days. TCR yield per sample varied, mainly due to pooled library volumes. Study-wide results and caveats: Expanded TCRs showed more large CDR3 clusters than pre-sensitization or healthy control sets.

In germline, CDR1 is SGDLS, CDR2 YYNGEE. V lost 0 bases, J lost 4 bases, and 10 bases lay in between. The CDR3 spans 14 residues. Time point in this sample: patch test 1, 2 weeks after DPC sensitization. Treatment denoted: therapeutic diphenylcyclopropenone sensitization with weekly scalp DPC. TCRdb reanalysed the RACE reads using MiXCR and keeps one entry per CDR3 protein. The repertoire holds about 69,000 distinct CDR3 sequences, with 25% to 40% as singletons. This clonotype has only a few counts. Its antigen is unidentified. The clonotype originates from a middle-aged man with alopecia areata. Some clones in this sample may be carry-over from other donors' samples. The sequencing used whole blood, collected in connection with sensitization to the hapten diphenylcyclopropenone (DPC). This chain connects TRBV9 to TRBJ1-1, with unresolved D. CDR3 region: CASSVGAGPTEAFF. In nucleotides, the CDR3 is TGTGCCAGCAGCGTAGGAGCAGGACCCACTGAAGCTTTCTTT.